This T cell receptor (beta chain) comes out of a study of CD8 T cells in ankylosing spondylitis. TCRdb recomputed calls from the 5' RACE reads with MiXCR, one row per CDR3 protein. The repertoire consists of approximately 250,000 distinct CDR3 sequences, with approximately 30% occurring once and the leading ten covering 3.5% to 4.5%. The CDR3 is made up of 14 amino acids. Germline V gene sequence: CDR1 GTSNPN, CDR2 SVGIG (reference sequence). V was pared by 0 bases and J by 5 bases, with 7 bases of the junction left unmatched. Material: blood, either unsorted or a sorted T cell fraction (not recorded which). The clonotype comes from a male donor with ankylosing spondylitis or in good health (not recorded which). The chain uses TRBV30 and TRBJ2-7; 7 bases fit TRBD2. CDR3 amino acids: CAWSVLGGRDEQYF. For the CDR3, the DNA is TGTGCCTGGAGTGTACTTGGGGGGAGGGACGAGCAGTACTTC. The full variable domain, in which reference TRBV30 and TRBJ2-7 provide the parts outside the CDR3, is SQTIHQWPATLVQPVGSPLSLECTVEGTSNPNLYWYRQAAGRGLQLLFYSVGIGQISSEVPQNLSASRPQDRQFILSSKKLLLSDSGFYLCAWSVLGGRDEQYFGPGTRLTVT.